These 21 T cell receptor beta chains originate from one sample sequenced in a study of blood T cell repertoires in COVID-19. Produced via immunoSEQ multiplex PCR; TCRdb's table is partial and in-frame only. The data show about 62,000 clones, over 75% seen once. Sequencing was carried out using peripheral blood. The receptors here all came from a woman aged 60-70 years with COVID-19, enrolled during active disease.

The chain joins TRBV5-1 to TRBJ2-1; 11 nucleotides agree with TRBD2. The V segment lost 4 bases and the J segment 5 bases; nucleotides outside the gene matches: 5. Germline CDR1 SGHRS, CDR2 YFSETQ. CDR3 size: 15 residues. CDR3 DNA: TGCGCCAGCAGCAGGACTAGCGGGTCTAACAATGAGCAGTTCTTC. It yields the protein CASSRTSGSNNEQFF.

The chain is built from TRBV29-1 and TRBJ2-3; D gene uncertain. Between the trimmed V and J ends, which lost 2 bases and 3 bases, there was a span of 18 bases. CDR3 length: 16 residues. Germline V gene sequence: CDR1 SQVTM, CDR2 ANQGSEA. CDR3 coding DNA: TGCAGCGTTGAACCTAGTGCGTCCCTGAGGACAGATACGCAGTATTTT. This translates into CSVEPSASLRTDTQYF.

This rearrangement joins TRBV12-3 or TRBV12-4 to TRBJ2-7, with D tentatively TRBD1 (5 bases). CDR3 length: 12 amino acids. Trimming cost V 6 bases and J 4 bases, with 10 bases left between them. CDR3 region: CASRRSGYEQYF. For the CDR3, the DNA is TGTGCCAGCAGGAGATCAGGGTACGAGCAGTACTTC.

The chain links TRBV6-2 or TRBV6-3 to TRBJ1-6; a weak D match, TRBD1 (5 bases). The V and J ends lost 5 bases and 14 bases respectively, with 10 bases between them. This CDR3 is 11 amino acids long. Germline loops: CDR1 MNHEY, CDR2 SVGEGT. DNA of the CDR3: TGTGCCAGCAGTCTCAAGGGGACCCTCCACTTT. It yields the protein CASSLKGTLHF.

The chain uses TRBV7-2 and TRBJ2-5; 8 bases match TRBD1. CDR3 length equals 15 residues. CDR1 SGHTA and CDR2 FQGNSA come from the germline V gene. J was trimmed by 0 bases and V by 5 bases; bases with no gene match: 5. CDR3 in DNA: TGTGCCAGCAGCCCGGGACAGGCTTACCAAGAGACCCAGTACTTC. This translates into CASSPGQAYQETQYF.

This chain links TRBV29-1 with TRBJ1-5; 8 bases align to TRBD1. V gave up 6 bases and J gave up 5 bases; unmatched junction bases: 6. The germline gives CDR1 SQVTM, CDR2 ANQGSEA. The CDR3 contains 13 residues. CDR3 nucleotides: TGCAGCGTGGAGACAGGGGCTCATCAGCCCCAGCATTTT. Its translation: CSVETGAHQPQHF.

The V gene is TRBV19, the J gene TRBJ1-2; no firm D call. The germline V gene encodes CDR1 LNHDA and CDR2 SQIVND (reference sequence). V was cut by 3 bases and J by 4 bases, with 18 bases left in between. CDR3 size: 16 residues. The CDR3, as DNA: TGTGCCAGTAGTATTAGGACCTCCTCAGGAGGCTATGGCTACACCTTC. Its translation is CASSIRTSSGGYGYTF.

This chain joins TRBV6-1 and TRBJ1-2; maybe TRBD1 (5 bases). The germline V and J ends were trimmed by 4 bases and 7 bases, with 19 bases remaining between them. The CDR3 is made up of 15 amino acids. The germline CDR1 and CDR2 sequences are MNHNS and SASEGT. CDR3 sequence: CASSVAADGGGGYTF. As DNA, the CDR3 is TGTGCCAGCAGTGTAGCCGCCGACGGGGGGGGTGGCTACACCTTC.

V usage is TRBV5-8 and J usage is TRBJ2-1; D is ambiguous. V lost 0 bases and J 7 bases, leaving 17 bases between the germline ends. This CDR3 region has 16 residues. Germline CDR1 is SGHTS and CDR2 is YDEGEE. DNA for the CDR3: TGTGCCAGCAGCTTGGGTGTTCTGGCATCGTGGAATGAGCAGTTCTTC. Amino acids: CASSLGVLASWNEQFF.

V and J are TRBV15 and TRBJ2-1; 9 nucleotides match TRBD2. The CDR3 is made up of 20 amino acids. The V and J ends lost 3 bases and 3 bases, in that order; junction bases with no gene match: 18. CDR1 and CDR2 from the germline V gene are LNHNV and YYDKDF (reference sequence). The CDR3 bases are TGTGCCACCAGCAGTTCTGGGCAGGGCTTATGGACTAGCGACTACAATGAGCAGTTCTTC. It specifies CATSSSGQGLWTSDYNEQFF.

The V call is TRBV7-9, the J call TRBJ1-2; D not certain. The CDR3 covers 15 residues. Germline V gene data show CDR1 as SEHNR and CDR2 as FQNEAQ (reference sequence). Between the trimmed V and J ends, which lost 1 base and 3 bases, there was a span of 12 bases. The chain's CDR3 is CASSLEEGAYYGYTF. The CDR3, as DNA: TGTGCCAGCAGCTTAGAAGAGGGAGCCTACTATGGCTACACCTTC.

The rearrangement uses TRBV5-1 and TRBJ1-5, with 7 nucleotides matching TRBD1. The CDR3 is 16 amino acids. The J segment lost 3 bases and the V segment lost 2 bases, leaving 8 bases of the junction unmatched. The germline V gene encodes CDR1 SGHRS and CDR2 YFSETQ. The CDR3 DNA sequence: TGCGCCAGCAGCTTCGGGGCAGGGGGAAACAATCAGCCCCAGCATTTT. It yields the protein CASSFGAGGNNQPQHF.

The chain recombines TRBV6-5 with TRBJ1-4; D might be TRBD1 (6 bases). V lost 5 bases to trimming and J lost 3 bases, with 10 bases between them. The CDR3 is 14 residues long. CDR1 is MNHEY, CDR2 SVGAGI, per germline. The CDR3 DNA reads TGTGCCAGCAGTACAGGGCTTCCTAATGAAAAACTGTTTTTT. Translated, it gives CASSTGLPNEKLFF.

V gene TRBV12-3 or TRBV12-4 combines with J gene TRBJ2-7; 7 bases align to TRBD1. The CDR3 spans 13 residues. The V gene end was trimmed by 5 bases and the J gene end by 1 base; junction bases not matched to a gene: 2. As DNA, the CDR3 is TGTGCCAGCAGTAACAGGGGATCCTACGAGCAGTACTTC. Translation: CASSNRGSYEQYF.

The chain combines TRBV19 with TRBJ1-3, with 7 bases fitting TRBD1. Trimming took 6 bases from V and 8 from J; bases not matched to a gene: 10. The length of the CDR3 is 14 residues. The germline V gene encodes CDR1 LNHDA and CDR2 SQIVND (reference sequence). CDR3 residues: CASRKGQSADTIYF. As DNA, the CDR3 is TGTGCCAGTAGGAAGGGACAGTCGGCGGACACCATATATTTT.

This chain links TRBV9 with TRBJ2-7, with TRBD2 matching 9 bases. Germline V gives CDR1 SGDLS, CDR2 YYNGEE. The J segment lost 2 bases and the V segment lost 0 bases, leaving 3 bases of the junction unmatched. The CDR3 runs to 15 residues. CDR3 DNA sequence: TGTGCCAGCAGCGTAGAGCCTAGCGGGACCTACGAGCAGTACTTC. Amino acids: CASSVEPSGTYEQYF.

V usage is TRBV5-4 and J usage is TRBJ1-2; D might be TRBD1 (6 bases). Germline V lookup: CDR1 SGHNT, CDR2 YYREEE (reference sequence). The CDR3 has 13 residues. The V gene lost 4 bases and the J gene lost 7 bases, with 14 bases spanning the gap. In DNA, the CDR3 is TGTGCCAGCAGCGTTGGAGTACAGGGTGGCTACACCTTC. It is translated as CASSVGVQGGYTF.

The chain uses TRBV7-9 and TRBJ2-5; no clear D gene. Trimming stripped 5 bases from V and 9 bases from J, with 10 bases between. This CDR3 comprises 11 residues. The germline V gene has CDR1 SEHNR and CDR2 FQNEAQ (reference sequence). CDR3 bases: TGTGCCAGCAGCCCCCTATCCCCCCAGTACTTC. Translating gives CASSPLSPQYF.

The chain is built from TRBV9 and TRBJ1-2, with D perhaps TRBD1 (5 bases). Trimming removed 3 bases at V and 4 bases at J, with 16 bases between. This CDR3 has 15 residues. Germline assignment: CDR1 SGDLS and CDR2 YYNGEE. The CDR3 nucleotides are TGTGCCAGCAGCGACACAACAGGCCCATCCTATGGCTACACCTTC. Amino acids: CASSDTTGPSYGYTF.

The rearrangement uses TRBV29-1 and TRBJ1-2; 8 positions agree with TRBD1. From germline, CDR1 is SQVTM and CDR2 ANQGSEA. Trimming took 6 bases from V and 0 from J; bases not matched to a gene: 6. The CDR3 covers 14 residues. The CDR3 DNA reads TGCAGCGTCGACGTACAGGGGGCTAACTATGGCTACACCTTC. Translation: CSVDVQGANYGYTF.

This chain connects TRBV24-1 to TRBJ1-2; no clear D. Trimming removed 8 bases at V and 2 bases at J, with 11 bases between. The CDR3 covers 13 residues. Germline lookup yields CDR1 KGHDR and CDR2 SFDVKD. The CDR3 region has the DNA TGTGCCACCACTCGAGGAGACAACTATGGCTACACCTTC. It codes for CATTRGDNYGYTF.